This passage covers 28 T cell receptor beta chains from one sample sequenced in a study of blood T cell repertoires in COVID-19. Some clones are missing from TCRdb's copy, which holds only in-frame ones; the method was immunoSEQ multiplex PCR. The sample contains 200,000 to 300,000 clones, about four fifths of which appear only once. Sequenced material: peripheral blood. These receptors originate from a man aged 25 to 40 who had recovered from COVID-19.

This sequence joins TRBV19 and TRBJ2-7; 10 nucleotides line up with TRBD1. Trimming cost V 5 bases and J 3 bases; bases outside gene matches: 7. The germline CDR1 and CDR2 sequences are LNHDA and SQIVND (reference sequence). CDR3 length equals 15 residues. This CDR3 is CASSVTGGRGYEQYV. CDR3 in DNA: TGTGCCAGTAGTGTGACAGGGGGCCGCGGCTACGAGCAGTACGTC.

The CDR3 region has the DNA TGTGCCAGCTCACCGTCCGGGACTAGATACAATGAGCAGTTCTTC. It yields the protein CASSPSGTRYNEQFF. The gene calls are TRBV18 and TRBJ2-1, with 8 nucleotides matching TRBD2. The CDR3 loop spans 15 amino acids. Unmatched junction bases numbered 5, after V lost 3 bases and J lost 4 bases. Germline loops: CDR1 KGHSH, CDR2 LQKENI.

This chain uses TRBV12-5 with TRBJ1-2; 7 bases fit TRBD1. This CDR3 contains 16 residues. Losses at the gene ends were 7 bases for V and 8 bases for J; bases not matched to a gene: 19. From germline, CDR1 is LGHNT and CDR2 FRNRAP. CDR3 residues: CASAPSGQGVTIGYTF. DNA of the CDR3: TGTGCTAGTGCCCCAAGCGGGCAGGGGGTCACGATCGGCTACACCTTC.

The chain uses TRBV4-1 and TRBJ1-5, with D perhaps matching TRBD1 (5 bases). This CDR3 region has 14 residues. The germline V and J ends were trimmed by 3 bases and 7 bases, with 13 bases remaining between them. Per germline, CDR1 MGHRA and CDR2 YSYEKL. Here the CDR3 DNA reads TGCGCCAGCAGCCACGCGGGGGAGGCGCAGCCCCAGCATTTT. As protein: CASSHAGEAQPQHF.

The chain carries TRBV18 and TRBJ1-1; 8 positions agree with TRBD1. Germline V lookup: CDR1 KGHSH, CDR2 LQKENI. This CDR3 comprises 13 residues. J lost 4 bases, V lost 6 bases, and 4 bases had no gene match. This CDR3 reads CASSRQGPTEAFF. Written as DNA, the CDR3 is TGTGCCAGCTCCCGACAGGGGCCCACTGAAGCTTTCTTT.

This rearrangement joins TRBV5-5 to TRBJ2-7, with D possibly matching TRBD1 (6 bases). There are 14 residues in the CDR3. Trimming removed 3 bases from V and 3 bases from J, with 13 bases in between. Per the germline V gene, CDR1 is SGHKS and CDR2 is YYEKEE (reference sequence). The CDR3 DNA sequence: TGTGCCAGCAGCTGGGGGACAACCAACTACGAGCAGTACGTC. It specifies CASSWGTTNYEQYV.

The chain links TRBV28 to TRBJ2-1; 12 nucleotides agree with TRBD2. Germline V gives CDR1 MDHEN, CDR2 SYDVKM. The CDR3 is made up of 16 amino acids. V was pared by 6 bases and J by 4 bases, with 7 bases of the junction left unmatched. CDR3 in DNA: TGTGCCAGCAGCCCTGGGACTAGCGGGCGATACAATGAGCAGTTCTTC. Translation: CASSPGTSGRYNEQFF.

J is TRBJ2-7 and V is TRBV11-2, with D possibly TRBD2 on 6 matching bases. This CDR3 is built from 15 residues. V shed 5 bases and J shed 3 bases, with 17 bases lying between them. CDR1 and CDR2 from the germline V gene are SGHAT and FQNNGV. For the CDR3, the DNA is TGTGCCAGCAGCCACCCCCGGTGGGGGGTCTACGAGCAGTACGTC. Amino acid sequence: CASSHPRWGVYEQYV.

V usage is TRBV7-8 and J usage is TRBJ1-3; D may be TRBD1 (5 bases). The V gene's germline CDR1 is SGHVS and CDR2 FQNEAQ. V lost 1 base and J 1 base, leaving 23 bases between the germline ends. The CDR3 is 20 amino acids. As DNA, the CDR3 is TGTGCCAGCAGCTTAGTTTTAGCGGGGCCTCTGGGCCGATCTGGAAACACCATATATTTT. It translates to CASSLVLAGPLGRSGNTIYF. Full variable domain (rest looked up from reference TRBV7-8 and TRBJ1-3): GAGVSQSPRYKVAKRGQDVALRCDPISGHVSLFWYQQALGQGPEFLTYFQNEAQLDKSGLPSDRFFAERPEGSVSTLKIQRTQQEDSAVYLCASSLVLAGPLGRSGNTIYFGEGSWLTVV.

The V and J genes are TRBV7-3 and TRBJ2-3, with 10 bases fitting TRBD2. Germline CDR1 reads SGHTA; CDR2 reads FQGTGA. The CDR3 loop spans 16 amino acids. The ends lost 4 bases at V and 7 bases at J; junction bases unmatched: 11. CDR3 in amino acids: CASSSVAGGLTNTQYF. For the CDR3, the DNA is TGTGCCAGCAGCTCGGTAGCGGGGGGTCTAACGAATACGCAGTATTTT.

This sequence joins TRBV3-1 (or the pseudogene TRBV3-2) and TRBJ1-3; the D is unclear. The CDR3 runs 12 residues. V lost 4 bases and J lost 3, with 4 bases in between. From germline, CDR1 is LGHDT and CDR2 YNNKEL (reference sequence). The DNA of the CDR3 is TGTGCCAGCAGCCTGAGTGGAAACACCATATATTTT. Residues: CASSLSGNTIYF.

The chain has TRBV6-2 or TRBV6-3 and TRBJ1-5, with D perhaps TRBD1 (5 bases). CDR3 length: 14 amino acids. The germline V and J ends were trimmed by 6 bases and 7 bases, with 16 bases remaining between them. Germline V lookup: CDR1 MNHEY, CDR2 SVGEGT. CDR3 bases: TGTGCCAGCAGCACCCAGGGATTCGGGCAGCCCCAGCATTTT. Protein sequence: CASSTQGFGQPQHF.

The chain has TRBV9 and TRBJ2-3, with D tentatively TRBD2 (6 bases). Germline V gives CDR1 SGDLS, CDR2 YYNGEE. V gave up 0 bases and J gave up 0 bases, with 14 bases separating them. This CDR3 is 17 amino acids long. The CDR3 reads CASSVALSGTSTDTQYF. In nucleotides, the CDR3 is TGTGCCAGCAGCGTAGCGTTATCAGGGACTAGCACAGATACGCAGTATTTT.

This chain connects TRBV6-4 to TRBJ2-3, with TRBD1 matching over 7 bases. Germline CDR1 MRHNA, CDR2 SNTAGT. The trim removed 5 bases at V and 5 bases at J, leaving 13 bases unmatched. The CDR3 sequence is 16 residues long. CDR3 DNA sequence: TGTGCCAGCAGTCAATACCCGACAGGGCGGGTAGATACGCAGTATTTT. This gives the protein CASSQYPTGRVDTQYF.

The rearrangement uses TRBV7-6 and TRBJ1-1, with 8 bases matching TRBD1. Looked up from germline, CDR1 is SGHVS and CDR2 is FNYEAQ. Trimming took 5 bases from V and 9 from J; bases not matched to a gene: 5. The CDR3 totals 12 residues. CDR3 coding DNA: TGTGCCAGCAGCCCGGACAGGGAAAAAGCTTTCTTT. Translated: CASSPDREKAFF.

The chain is built from TRBV11-2 and TRBJ2-3, with TRBD2 matching over 7 bases. The V gene end was trimmed by 5 bases and the J gene end by 6 bases; junction bases not matched to a gene: 8. Germline values: CDR1 SGHAT, CDR2 FQNNGV. This CDR3 contains 14 residues. CDR3 nucleotides: TGTGCCAGCAGCACACGGGGGGTAGCGGATACGCAGTATTTT. Its protein is CASSTRGVADTQYF.

V gene TRBV19 combines with J gene TRBJ2-4, with D unclear. The CDR3 contains 16 residues. Trimming took 2 bases from V and 0 from J, leaving 11 bases between them. Germline CDR1 and CDR2: LNHDA and SQIVND (reference sequence). CDR3 in amino acids: CASSISILLAKNIQYF. Written as DNA, the CDR3 is TGTGCCAGTAGTATATCCATACTTCTAGCCAAAAACATTCAGTACTTC.

The rearrangement uses TRBV28 and TRBJ1-3; TRBD1 might be the D (5 bases). V was clipped by 4 bases and J by 4 bases, with 11 bases between them. Germline V gene lookup returns CDR1 MDHEN and CDR2 SYDVKM. The CDR3 runs to 14 residues. The CDR3 sequence is CASSSRVRGNTIYF. In DNA, the CDR3 is TGTGCCAGCAGTTCCAGGGTCCGGGGAAACACCATATATTTT.

The V and J genes are TRBV28 and TRBJ2-7; 7 nucleotides agree with TRBD1. V was pared by 4 bases and J by 0 bases, with 3 bases of the junction left unmatched. The CDR3 is 14 amino acids. Germline CDR1 reads MDHEN; CDR2 reads SYDVKM. CDR3 residues: CASSSGTASYEQYV. The DNA for the CDR3 is TGTGCCAGCAGTTCCGGGACAGCCTCCTACGAGCAGTACGTC.

DNA for the CDR3: TGTGCCATCGACTTAGATGAAGTTAATGAAAAACTGTTTTTT. This gives the protein CAIDLDEVNEKLFF. The chain carries TRBV24-1 and TRBJ1-4, with D uncertain. Germline CDR1 reads KGHDR; CDR2 reads SFDVKD. This CDR3 is built from 14 residues. Trimming stripped 11 bases from V and 4 bases from J, with 16 bases between.

The chain links TRBV6-4 to TRBJ2-7, with TRBD2 matching 8 bases. Germline V gene data show CDR1 as MRHNA and CDR2 as SNTAGT. This CDR3 has 13 residues. The CDR3 sequence is CAGSTSGSYEQYV. The DNA of the CDR3 is TGTGCCGGCAGCACTAGCGGCTCCTACGAGCAGTACGTC.

This chain uses TRBV6-5 with TRBJ2-3, with 9 nucleotides matching TRBD2. This CDR3 is 16 amino acids long. V lost 4 bases and J lost 2; bases outside the gene matches: 7. CDR1 and CDR2 from the germline V gene are MNHEY and SVGAGI. CDR3 sequence: CASSWKGGGATDTQYF. The CDR3 DNA reads as TGTGCCAGCAGTTGGAAGGGCGGGGGGGCCACAGATACGCAGTATTTT.

The CDR3 sequence is CASSENGGNYGYTF. The CDR3 region has the DNA TGTGCCAGCAGTGAAAATGGCGGGAACTATGGCTACACCTTC. The J gene is TRBJ1-2, the V gene TRBV2; no clear D. Per the germline V gene, CDR1 is SNHLY and CDR2 is FYNNEI. The CDR3 is 14 residues long. V lost 2 bases, J lost 2 bases, and 9 bases lay in between.

This chain connects TRBV5-6 to TRBJ2-6; TRBD2 aligns across 10 bases. The germline V gene encodes CDR1 SGHDT and CDR2 YYEEEE. Trimming cost V 4 bases and J 4 bases; bases outside gene matches: 11. The length of the CDR3 is 18 residues. For the CDR3, the DNA is TGTGCCAGCAGCGGGAGACTAGCGGGCAGCATAGGGGCCAACGTCCTGACTTTC. Protein sequence: CASSGRLAGSIGANVLTF.

This chain links TRBV9 with TRBJ2-6; TRBD1 is a possible D gene (6 bases). Trimming cost V 3 bases and J 4 bases, with 17 bases left between them. This CDR3 region has 17 residues. CDR1 and CDR2 from the germline V gene are SGDLS and YYNGEE. This CDR3 reads CASSANPAGAGANVLTF. In DNA, the CDR3 is TGTGCCAGCAGCGCGAACCCCGCAGGGGCCGGGGCCAACGTCCTGACTTTC.

The rearrangement uses TRBV9 and TRBJ1-1; D not certain. The CDR3 runs to 15 residues. V lost 4 bases, J lost 1 base, and 14 bases lay in between. Germline-derived CDR1 and CDR2 are SGDLS and YYNGEE. CDR3 DNA: TGTGCCAGCAGCATAGTGCCCAACGGGAACACTGAAGCTTTCTTT. Amino acid sequence: CASSIVPNGNTEAFF.

V usage is TRBV6-5 and J usage is TRBJ2-2; 8 bases are a match to TRBD1. J was trimmed by 4 bases and V by 4 bases; bases with no gene match: 5. CDR1 and CDR2 from the germline V gene are MNHEY and SVGAGI. There are 15 residues in the CDR3. The CDR3 DNA reads as TGTGCCAGCAGTTCCGGGACAGGCCTCACCGGGGAGCTGTTTTTT. This encodes CASSSGTGLTGELFF.

This chain joins TRBV11-1 and TRBJ2-5; 7 positions match TRBD2. Germline trimming cut 0 bases from V and 2 bases from J; bases unmatched to any gene: 3. The CDR3 is 15 residues long. Germline CDR1 is SGHAT and CDR2 is FQDESV (reference sequence). The CDR3 reads CASSLAWGGQETQYF. In nucleotides, the CDR3 is TGTGCCAGCAGCTTAGCGTGGGGAGGGCAAGAGACCCAGTACTTC.